A single sample gave rise to the 8 T cell receptor beta chains below, sequenced in a study of shared T cell receptors in the human thymus. Measured with immunoSEQ multiplex PCR; TCRdb has only the in-frame clones, and not every one. The table lists around 340,000 clones, roughly 94% of them singletons. Sequencing used thymocytes. Receptors originate from a human donor.

The chain links TRBV13 to TRBJ1-2; 12 bases fit TRBD1. Losses at the gene ends were 4 bases for V and 6 bases for J; bases not matched to a gene: 12. The CDR3 has 17 amino acids. CDR1 is PRHDT and CDR2 is FYEKMQ in the germline V gene (reference sequence). CDR3 in amino acids: CASSYRDRGPKMDGYTF. In DNA form, the CDR3 reads TGTGCCAGCAGCTACCGGGACAGGGGGCCCAAGATGGATGGCTACACCTTC.

The V and J genes are TRBV19 and TRBJ2-3, with 9 bases identical to TRBD2. J lost 0 bases, V lost 10 bases, and 5 bases had no gene match. Germline V gene lookup returns CDR1 LNHDA and CDR2 SQIVND (reference sequence). This CDR3 comprises 14 residues. The CDR3 coding sequence is TGTGCCACCCGACTAGCGGTTAGCACAGATACGCAGTATTTT. Translated: CATRLAVSTDTQYF.

This chain links TRBV4-1 with TRBJ1-2; 10 nucleotides line up with TRBD1. The CDR3 is 20 amino acids. Losses at the gene ends were 4 bases for V and 4 bases for J; bases not matched to a gene: 21. Germline CDR1 is MGHRA and CDR2 is YSYEKL. CDR3 bases: TGCGCCAGCAGCCTCGAAAGTGGGCACCCGGGGACAGGGGCGATCTATGGCTACACCTTC. Its translation: CASSLESGHPGTGAIYGYTF.

This clone was recorded once. DNA for the CDR3: TGTGCCAGCAGCTTGGTTGGTGCCCAGGGTACGGACAATGAGCAGTTCTTC. Its protein product is CASSLVGAQGTDNEQFF. The chain has TRBV5-4 and TRBJ2-1; possibly TRBD1 for D (5 bases). V lost 0 bases and J lost 5, with 18 bases in between. CDR1 SGHNT and CDR2 YYREEE come from the germline V gene (reference sequence). The CDR3 runs to 17 residues.

The chain carries TRBV12-5 and TRBJ2-1; tentative D call: TRBD1 (5 bases). Germline CDR1 and CDR2: LGHNT and FRNRAP. The CDR3 runs 16 residues. Trimming removed 2 bases from V and 5 bases from J, with 16 bases in between. The CDR3 is CASGLWAVGVHNEQFF. Here the CDR3 DNA reads TGTGCTAGTGGTTTGTGGGCGGTAGGGGTCCACAATGAGCAGTTCTTC.

This clone was observed once. This rearrangement joins TRBV28 to TRBJ2-4, with 9 bases aligning to TRBD2. J lost 3 bases, V lost 4 bases, and 13 bases had no gene match. CDR3 size: 18 residues. CDR1 is MDHEN and CDR2 is SYDVKM in the germline V gene. In nucleotides, the CDR3 is TGTGCCAGCAGTTATTTAGCGGGAGTCGGTCCTGACAAAAACATTCAGTACTTC. Its protein is CASSYLAGVGPDKNIQYF. Using reference TRBV28 and TRBJ2-4 for the parts outside the CDR3, the full variable domain is DVKVTQSSRYLVKRTGEKVFLECVQDMDHENMFWYRQDPGLGLRLIYFSYDVKMKEKGDIPEGYSVSREKKERFSLILESASTNQTSMYLCASSYLAGVGPDKNIQYFGAGTRLSVL.

The sample holds one count of this clone. The CDR3, as DNA: TGTGCCAGTAGCTGGGTGGGCACCATGAACACTGAAGCTTTCTTT. This encodes CASSWVGTMNTEAFF. V gene TRBV19 combines with J gene TRBJ1-1, with D unclear. The ends were cut back, 6 bases at V and 0 bases at J, with 14 bases in the middle. The CDR3 runs to 15 residues. Germline V lookup: CDR1 LNHDA, CDR2 SQIVND (reference sequence). Full variable domain (missing parts from reference TRBV19 and TRBJ1-1): DGGITQSPKYLFRKEGQNVTLSCEQNLNHDAMYWYRQDPGQGLRLIYYSQIVNDFQKGDIAEGYSVSREKKESFPLTVTSAQKNPTAFYLCASSWVGTMNTEAFFGQGTRLTVV.

The chain has TRBV5-1 and TRBJ2-1; 13 bases map to TRBD2. CDR3 length: 16 residues. Trimming at V came to 5 bases and at J to 9 bases, leaving 11 bases not matched to a gene. Germline V gene lookup returns CDR1 SGHRS and CDR2 YFSETQ. The CDR3 nucleotides are TGCGCCAGCAGGTCTCCGGGACTAGCGGGATGGGGTGAGCAGTTCTTC. Its protein is CASRSPGLAGWGEQFF.